These 29 T cell receptor beta chains came from one sample sequenced in a study of Ad26.COV2.S vaccination and SARS-CoV-2 variants. The repertoire was sequenced with immunoSEQ multiplex PCR; TCRdb's copy has only in-frame clones and lacks some. The repertoire holds about 420,000 clones, around nine tenths seen once, with 3.5% to 4% in the top ten. Indicated treatment: roughly 18 received Ad26.COV2.S at low or high dose, single or two shots; 5 received placebo; per-sample allocation not given. Specimens were obtained on day 63 following the first vaccine or placebo injection. The material sequenced was peripheral blood, taken in a trial of Ad26.COV2.S vaccine versus placebo. The receptor set was obtained from a person aged 18-60 years who received the Ad26.COV2.S COVID-19 vaccine or a placebo.

This chain joins TRBV5-4 and TRBJ2-5; TRBD2 might be the D (7 bases). The germline V and J ends were trimmed by 1 base and 5 bases, with 12 bases remaining between them. The germline V gene has CDR1 SGHNT and CDR2 YYREEE (reference sequence). This CDR3 is built from 14 residues. The CDR3 coding sequence is TGTGCCAGCAGCTTGCCGGGGGGCGTTGAGACCCAGTACTTC. Protein: CASSLPGGVETQYF. Complete variable domain (other parts from reference TRBV5-4 and TRBJ2-5): ETGVTQSPTHLIKTRGQQVTLRCSSQSGHNTVSWYQQALGQGPQFIFQYYREEENGRGNFPPRFSGLQFPNYSSELNVNALELDDSALYLCASSLPGGVETQYFGPGTRLLVL.

This clone was counted a single time. This rearrangement joins TRBV6-1 to TRBJ2-1, with D unresolved. The CDR3 consists of 14 residues. Between the trimmed V and J ends, which lost 2 bases and 15 bases, there was a span of 20 bases. Germline CDR1 and CDR2: MNHNS and SASEGT. The CDR3 reads CASSEIATAESGFF. In DNA form, the CDR3 reads TGTGCCAGCAGTGAAATCGCTACGGCGGAGTCGGGGTTCTTC.

This chain connects TRBV5-4 to TRBJ2-7; 13 bases match TRBD2. The junction had 4 bases not matched to a gene; V was cut back by 1 base and J by 0 bases. CDR3 size: 17 residues. Germline V gene data show CDR1 as SGHNT and CDR2 as YYREEE (reference sequence). The CDR3: CASSLTSGGASSYEQYF. The DNA for the CDR3 is TGTGCCAGCAGCTTGACTAGCGGGGGGGCCTCCTCCTACGAGCAGTACTTC.

J is TRBJ2-7 and V is TRBV9; either TRBD1 or TRBD2 may supply D (5 bases each). V was shortened by 4 bases and J by 3 bases, with 14 bases between the two germline ends. CDR1 and CDR2 from the germline V gene are SGDLS and YYNGEE. CDR3 length equals 14 residues. The chain's CDR3 is CASSSGRGDYEQYF. In DNA form, the CDR3 reads TGTGCCAGCAGCTCGGGACGGGGAGACTACGAGCAGTACTTC.

The chain recombines TRBV25-1 with TRBJ2-3, with 7 bases lining up with TRBD2. Germline CDR1 is MGHDK and CDR2 is SYGVNS. The CDR3 extends over 15 amino acids. The V gene end was trimmed by 4 bases and the J gene end by 2 bases; junction bases not matched to a gene: 6. In DNA, the CDR3 is TGTGCCAGCAGTGCGAAGCGGGAACTCACAGATACGCAGTATTTT. Translated, it gives CASSAKRELTDTQYF. The full variable domain, completed using reference TRBV25-1 and TRBJ2-3, is EADIYQTPRYLVIGTGKKITLECSQTMGHDKMYWYQQDPGMELHLIHYSYGVNSTEKGDLSSESTVSRIRTEHFPLTLESARPSHTSQYLCASSAKRELTDTQYFGPGTRLTVL.

The V gene is TRBV14, the J gene TRBJ2-3; 10 nucleotides align to TRBD2. The V and J ends lost 4 bases and 0 bases, in that order; junction bases with no gene match: 7. There are 17 residues in the CDR3. Germline V gives CDR1 SGHDN, CDR2 FVKESK. CDR3 in DNA: TGTGCCAGCAGCCGAGACCTAGCGGGGGCTAGCACAGATACGCAGTATTTT. Amino acids: CASSRDLAGASTDTQYF.

The chain couples TRBV27 to TRBJ1-4; D call uncertain. The CDR3 is 14 residues long. Germline CDR1 is MNHEY and CDR2 is SMNVEV (reference sequence). Trimming stripped 4 bases from V and 7 bases from J, with 13 bases between. In DNA form, the CDR3 reads TGTGCCAGCAGTTGGGCCCGAGGAAGTGAAAAACTGTTTTTT. It is translated as CASSWARGSEKLFF.

In its sample, this clone was seen a few times. The gene calls are TRBV7-2 and TRBJ2-1, with D uncertain. V was shortened by 5 bases and J by 1 base, with 9 bases between the two germline ends. CDR1 and CDR2 from the germline V gene are SGHTA and FQGNSA. This CDR3 has 14 residues. As DNA, the CDR3 is TGTGCCAGCAGCCCGCCCGGTTCCTACAATGAGCAGTTCTTC. Its protein product is CASSPPGSYNEQFF.

The chain carries TRBV4-2 and TRBJ1-5; 8 bases match TRBD1. The germline V gene has CDR1 LGHNA and CDR2 YNFKEQ. CDR3 length: 16 residues. With 1 base clipped from V and 7 bases from J, the junction kept 9 bases outside the gene matches. CDR3 nucleotide sequence: TGTGCCAGCAGCCAAGCCGTCGGGACAGGTCCCCAGCCCCAGCATTTT. Translation gives CASSQAVGTGPQPQHF.

V usage is TRBV7-6 and J usage is TRBJ2-1; D possibly corresponds to TRBD1 (5 bases). CDR1 and CDR2 from the germline V gene are SGHVS and FNYEAQ. V gave up 5 bases and J gave up 5 bases, with 10 bases separating them. There are 13 residues in the CDR3. CDR3 sequence (DNA): TGTGCCAGCAGCCCCCAGGGCCACAATGAGCAGTTCTTC. Translated: CASSPQGHNEQFF.

The chain carries TRBV9 and TRBJ2-4; 10 bases match TRBD1. Germline V lookup: CDR1 SGDLS, CDR2 YYNGEE. The V and J ends lost 3 bases and 5 bases, in that order; junction bases with no gene match: 2. There are 14 residues in the CDR3. The CDR3 here is CASSGGTGENIQYF. CDR3 sequence (DNA): TGTGCCAGCAGCGGAGGGACAGGGGAAAACATTCAGTACTTC.

V gene TRBV6-5 combines with J gene TRBJ1-2; D perhaps matches TRBD1 (6 bases). The length of the CDR3 is 15 residues. Germline V CDR1 and CDR2: MNHEY, SVGAGI. V lost 0 bases and J 8 bases, leaving 16 bases between the germline ends. The CDR3 sequence: CASSYSSGGPNGYTF. As DNA, the CDR3 is TGTGCCAGCAGTTACTCCTCTGGGGGCCCAAACGGCTACACCTTC.

In regard to this clone: Other nucleotide sequences from this sample produce the same CDR3. The chain carries TRBV6-2 or TRBV6-3 and TRBJ2-2; D remains unclear. Germline V CDR1 and CDR2: MNHEY, SVGEGT. There are 14 residues in the CDR3. Trimming removed 2 bases at V and 4 bases at J, with 8 bases between. The CDR3 DNA is TGTGCCAGCAGTTACAGGGATCGCACCGGGGAGCTGTTTTTT. This codes for CASSYRDRTGELFF.

The gene calls are TRBV21-1 and TRBJ2-3; the table's D call of TRBD1 was not tested on the DNA. TRBV21-1 is flagged as a pseudogene. CDR3 length equals 17 residues. CDR3 nucleotides: TGTGCCAGCAGCACAGAGACAGGGGGGGTTATTTCAGATACGCAGTATTTT. Amino acids: CASSTETGGVISDTQYF.

The chain employs TRBV12-3 or TRBV12-4 and TRBJ1-4; D is unclear. The ends were cut back, 1 base at V and 9 bases at J, with 9 bases in the middle. The CDR3 totals 13 residues. CDR3 amino acids: CASSLDEAQKLFF. The CDR3 bases are TGTGCCAGCAGTTTAGATGAGGCCCAAAAACTGTTTTTT.

The V call is TRBV10-1, the J call TRBJ2-3; TRBD2 matches 8 bases. V lost 0 bases and J lost 5; bases outside the gene matches: 10. The CDR3 runs 17 residues. Germline loops: CDR1 WNHNN, CDR2 SYGVQD (reference sequence). The CDR3 reads CASSESGAGVNIDTQYF. The CDR3 DNA sequence: TGCGCCAGCAGTGAGTCCGGAGCGGGGGTCAATATAGATACGCAGTATTTT.

The CDR3: CASSLITDTQYF. Here the CDR3 DNA reads TGTGCCAGCAGTTTAATCACAGATACGCAGTATTTT. The chain employs TRBV28 and TRBJ2-3, with no clear D. The CDR3 runs to 12 residues. From germline, CDR1 is MDHEN and CDR2 SYDVKM. Deletions cut 2 bases from V and 2 bases from J, with 2 bases between.

The J gene is TRBJ1-2, the V gene TRBV7-8; TRBD1 is a possible D gene (5 bases). There are 12 residues in the CDR3. The ends were cut back, 4 bases at V and 4 bases at J, with 7 bases in the middle. CDR1 and CDR2 (germline): SGHVS, FQNEAQ. The CDR3 DNA reads as TGTGCCAGCAGCTCCCAGGGCTATGGCTACACCTTC. Translating it yields CASSSQGYGYTF.

V is TRBV10-3 and J is TRBJ2-3, with 10 positions matching TRBD1. Germline CDR1 is ENHRY and CDR2 is SYGVKD. The CDR3 runs 15 residues. Trimming removed 2 bases from V and 5 bases from J; junction bases left unmatched: 4. The chain's CDR3 is CAISERGTGVDTQYF. CDR3 DNA sequence: TGTGCCATCAGTGAGAGGGGGACAGGGGTAGATACGCAGTATTTT.

This chain joins TRBV5-4 and TRBJ1-6, with unresolved D. V lost 0 bases to trimming and J lost 11 bases, with 12 bases between them. The germline V gene has CDR1 SGHNT and CDR2 YYREEE (reference sequence). The CDR3 has 14 residues. The CDR3 nucleotides are TGTGCCAGCAGCTTGGGAGACCGCGCCGCACCCCTCCACTTT. Its protein product is CASSLGDRAAPLHF. Full variable domain (rest looked up from reference TRBV5-4 and TRBJ1-6): ETGVTQSPTHLIKTRGQQVTLRCSSQSGHNTVSWYQQALGQGPQFIFQYYREEENGRGNFPPRFSGLQFPNYSSELNVNALELDDSALYLCASSLGDRAAPLHFGNGTRLTVT.

The chain employs TRBV24-1 and TRBJ2-3; D possibly uses TRBD1 or TRBD2 (5 bases each). The CDR3 sequence is 16 residues long. The germline gives CDR1 KGHDR, CDR2 SFDVKD. V was cut by 4 bases and J by 4 bases, with 17 bases left in between. CDR3 DNA sequence: TGTGCCACCAGTGACTGGGGTGGGGACGGCGCAGATACGCAGTATTTT. As protein: CATSDWGGDGADTQYF.

This rearrangement joins TRBV19 to TRBJ1-1; no reliable D call. CDR3 length: 15 amino acids. Germline CDR1 and CDR2: LNHDA and SQIVND (reference sequence). The germline V and J ends were trimmed by 8 bases and 0 bases, with 16 bases remaining between them. The CDR3 coding sequence is TGTGCCAGTGGGCAAAGTCGATATATGAACACTGAAGCTTTCTTT. Amino acids: CASGQSRYMNTEAFF.

CDR3 loop: CASSSLPSTDTQYF. Here the CDR3 DNA reads TGTGCCAGCAGCTCATTACCTAGCACAGATACGCAGTATTTT. V is TRBV7-9 and J is TRBJ2-3; no firm D call. Germline CDR1 is SEHNR and CDR2 is FQNEAQ (reference sequence). The germline V and J ends were trimmed by 4 bases and 0 bases, with 8 bases remaining between them. The CDR3 covers 14 residues.

V and J are TRBV6-5 and TRBJ1-5, with D possibly matching TRBD1 (5 bases). This CDR3 comprises 14 residues. Germline CDR1 and CDR2: MNHEY and SVGAGI. Trimming removed 2 bases from V and 6 bases from J, with 11 bases in between. CDR3 protein: CASSYGAGTQPQHF. The CDR3 DNA follows: TGTGCCAGCAGTTACGGTGCAGGGACTCAGCCCCAGCATTTT.

This rearrangement joins TRBV9 to TRBJ1-3; tentatively, D is TRBD1 (5 bases). Germline V CDR1 and CDR2: SGDLS, YYNGEE. This CDR3 spans 15 amino acids. The germline V and J ends were trimmed by 0 bases and 2 bases, with 9 bases remaining between them. As DNA, the CDR3 is TGTGCCAGCAGCGTAGTAGGGGCTCCTGGAAACACCATATATTTT. Its protein is CASSVVGAPGNTIYF.

This rearrangement joins TRBV7-2 to TRBJ2-5; D tentatively reads TRBD1 or TRBD2 (6 bases each). Germline V gives CDR1 SGHTA, CDR2 FQGNSA. The CDR3 spans 16 residues. Deletions cut 5 bases from V and 5 bases from J, with 21 bases between. The CDR3 DNA reads as TGTGCCAGCAGCGCGCCCGGGGGCGGGGTAAAGGAGACCCAGTACTTC. This translates into CASSAPGGGVKETQYF. Filled out from reference TRBV7-2 and TRBJ2-5, the complete variable domain reads GAGVSQSPSNKVTEKGKDVELRCDPISGHTALYWYRQSLGQGLEFLIYFQGNSAPDKSGLPSDRFSAERTGGSVSTLTIQRTQQEDSAVYLCASSAPGGGVKETQYFGPGTRLLVL.

The rearrangement uses TRBV5-1 and TRBJ2-2; 9 nucleotides align to TRBD1. The trim removed 4 bases at V and 1 base at J, leaving 5 bases unmatched. CDR3 length equals 16 residues. Germline V lookup: CDR1 SGHRS, CDR2 YFSETQ. CDR3 nucleotides: TGCGCCAGCAGCCAAAGGACAGGGGAGAACACCGGGGAGCTGTTTTTT. Protein: CASSQRTGENTGELFF.

J is TRBJ2-7 and V is TRBV7-8; tentative D call: TRBD1 (5 bases). Germline CDR1 SGHVS, CDR2 FQNEAQ. The CDR3 has 15 residues. Trimming removed 5 bases at V and 0 bases at J, with 14 bases between. Here the CDR3 reads CASSPQGYSSYEQYF. CDR3 nucleotides: TGTGCCAGCAGCCCTCAGGGCTACAGCTCCTACGAGCAGTACTTC. The entire variable domain, with the rest obtained from reference TRBV7-8 and TRBJ2-7, is as follows: GAGVSQSPRYKVAKRGQDVALRCDPISGHVSLFWYQQALGQGPEFLTYFQNEAQLDKSGLPSDRFFAERPEGSVSTLKIQRTQQEDSAVYLCASSPQGYSSYEQYFGPGTRLTVT.

The CDR3 loop is CASSLAGTSGQETQYF. Written as DNA, the CDR3 is TGCGCCAGCAGCTTGGCCGGGACTAGCGGCCAAGAGACCCAGTACTTC. J is TRBJ2-5 and V is TRBV5-1, with 11 bases matching TRBD2. Per the germline V gene, CDR1 is SGHRS and CDR2 is YFSETQ. The CDR3 is 16 amino acids. V was clipped by 0 bases and J by 1 base; unmatched bases: 2.